This is a list of T cell receptor beta chains from one sample in a study of shared clonotypes between healthy human individuals. Produced via immunoSEQ multiplex PCR; TCRdb's table is partial and in-frame only. Among around 1.1 million clones listed, about 72% were seen once. The sample taken for sequencing was memory CD4+ T cells from PBMCs. These receptors came from a man younger than 30 in good health. Some clones in this sample may be carry-over from other donors' samples. CDR3s include the opening cysteine and the closing phenylalanine or tryptophan. A D gene is named only where the DNA matches it firmly. Rows may omit the clone size; those that give it use once, few, many or a size class.

>TRBV5-1|once|TRBJ2-5|NA
CASSLALNGNQETQYF
TGCGCCAGCAGCTTGGCCCTTAACGGAAACCAAGAGACCCAGTACTTC
>TRBV7-9|NA|TRBJ1-1|NA
CASSLLGESEAFF
TGTGCCAGCAGCCTACTGGGGGAGTCTGAAGCTTTCTTT
>TRBV10-3|NA|TRBJ2-2|TRBD2
CASGGDANTGELFF
TGTGCCAGCGGGGGGGATGCGAACACCGGGGAGCTGTTTTTT
>TRBV7-9|NA|TRBJ1-5|NA
CASSLDGASNQPQHF
TGTGCCAGCAGCTTAGATGGGGCCAGCAATCAGCCCCAGCATTTT
>TRBV7-3|NA|TRBJ2-2|NA
CASSSHPVPNTGELFF
TGTGCCAGCAGCTCCCATCCGGTACCGAACACCGGGGAGCTGTTTTTT
>TRBV28|NA|TRBJ2-7|NA
CASTLSGAVDTREQYF
TGTGCCAGCACCCTATCCGGTGCAGTGGATACTCGAGAGCAGTACTTC
>TRBV18|NA|TRBJ2-7|NA
CASSPETLQYF
TGTGCCAGCTCACCGGAGACTTTGCAGTACTTC
>TRBV4-1|NA|TRBJ1-2|NA
CASSQDPLRGDTF
TGCGCCAGCAGCCAAGATCCCCTGAGGGGCGACACCTTC
>TRBV14|NA|TRBJ2-7|NA
CASSQFYEQYF
TGTGCCAGCAGCCAATTTTACGAGCAGTACTTC
>TRBV7-2|NA|TRBJ2-3|TRBD2
CASGRATDTQYF
TGTGCCAGCGGGAGGGCCACAGATACGCAGTATTTT
>TRBV11-2|few|TRBJ2-1|TRBD2
CASSHYSGRDYNEQFF
TGTGCCAGCAGCCATTATAGCGGGAGGGACTACAATGAGCAGTTCTTC
>TRBV9|NA|TRBJ2-2|NA
CASSVALRGRTGELFF
TGTGCCAGCAGCGTAGCCCTCCGGGGGCGCACCGGGGAGCTGTTTTTT
>TRBV5-6|NA|TRBJ2-2|NA
CASSLWVGELFF
TGTGCCAGCAGCTTGTGGGTCGGGGAGCTGTTTTTT
>TRBV27|NA|TRBJ2-7|NA
CASSQGGQGRYF
TGTGCCAGCAGTCAAGGTGGGCAGGGGAGGTACTTC
>TRBV2|once|TRBJ1-1|NA
CASSITRMNTEAFF
TGTGCCAGCAGTATAACAAGGATGAACACTGAAGCTTTCTTT
>TRBV25-1|many|TRBJ2-1|TRBD2
CASSEYVGGRSDEQFF
TGTGCCAGCAGTGAATATGTGGGCGGGAGGAGCGATGAGCAGTTCTTC
>TRBV6-1|NA|TRBJ2-1|NA
CASSGYRDGGGFF
TGTGCCAGCAGTGGTTACAGGGATGGTGGTGGGTTCTTC
>TRBV28|NA|TRBJ2-3|TRBD1
CASSWTGPGTTDTQYF
TGTGCCAGCAGTTGGACAGGCCCAGGGACCACAGATACGCAGTATTTT
>TRBV30|few|TRBJ1-1|TRBD1
CAKNRGANTEAFF
TGTGCCAAAAACAGGGGGGCGAACACTGAAGCTTTCTTT
>TRBV10-2|NA|TRBJ2-1|NA
CASSDGPPSYNEQFF
TGCGCCAGCAGTGATGGACCTCCTTCCTACAATGAGCAGTTCTTC
>TRBV27|NA|TRBJ2-6|TRBD1
CASSGTGGSGANVLTF
TGTGCCAGCAGTGGGACAGGGGGCTCTGGGGCCAACGTCCTGACTTTC
>TRBV7-3|NA|TRBJ2-7|TRBD1
CASSTRDSYEQYF
TGTGCCAGCAGCACTCGGGACAGCTACGAGCAGTACTTC
>TRBV20-1|once|TRBJ2-1|NA
CSASGSGEQFF
TGCAGTGCTAGCGGGAGCGGTGAGCAGTTCTTC
>TRBV14|NA|TRBJ2-7|NA
CASSNLRDYEQYF
TGTGCCAGCAGCAACTTGCGGGACTACGAGCAGTACTTC
>TRBV29-1|NA|TRBJ2-3|NA
CSVGPMGGTQYF
TGCAGCGTTGGCCCGATGGGGGGTACGCAGTATTTT
>TRBV7-2|once|TRBJ2-6|TRBD2
CASSTQAPGLASGANVLTF
TGTGCCAGCAGCACACAGGCCCCGGGACTAGCTTCCGGGGCCAACGTCCTGACTTTC
>TRBV6-5|NA|TRBJ1-1|NA
CASSYSMERSTEAFF
TGTGCCAGCAGTTACTCGATGGAGAGGTCCACTGAAGCTTTCTTT
>TRBV25-1|NA|TRBJ2-5|TRBD1
CASSERQGVGQETQYF
TGTGCCAGCAGTGAGCGACAGGGCGTCGGACAAGAGACCCAGTACTTC
>TRBV5-1|NA|TRBJ2-1|TRBD2
CASSLERGWGEQFF
TGCGCCAGCAGCTTGGAGCGGGGGTGGGGTGAGCAGTTCTTC
>TRBV29-1|NA|TRBJ2-5|NA
CSVEDPGVSQETQYF
TGCAGCGTTGAAGATCCAGGGGTCTCCCAAGAGACCCAGTACTTC
>TRBV5-1|once|TRBJ2-7|NA
CASSLAAGVRSEQYF
TGCGCCAGCAGCTTGGCGGCAGGCGTACGGTCCGAGCAGTACTTC
>TRBV30|many|TRBJ1-2|NA
CASSQGVRGYTF
TGTGCCAGTTCACAGGGAGTCCGAGGCTACACCTTC
>TRBV7-2|once|TRBJ2-7|NA
CASSFRLYEQYF
TGTGCCAGCAGCTTTCGACTCTACGAGCAGTACTTC
>TRBV5-4|NA|TRBJ2-4|NA
CASSLISGSEAKNIQYF
TGTGCCAGCAGCCTCATCTCAGGGTCGGAGGCCAAAAACATTCAGTACTTC
>TRBV27|NA|TRBJ2-7|NA
CASSFAGLGEQYF
TGTGCCAGCAGTTTCGCTGGGTTGGGAGAGCAGTACTTC
>TRBV27|many|TRBJ2-5|TRBD2
CASSSRTSGTGQETQYF
TGTGCCAGCAGTTCCCGGACTAGCGGGACCGGTCAAGAGACCCAGTACTTC
>TRBV9|NA|TRBJ2-6|NA
CASSPGEAGANVLTF
TGTGCCAGCAGCCCCGGGGAGGCTGGGGCCAACGTCCTGACTTTC
>TRBV28|NA|TRBJ2-3|TRBD1
CASSFGTGDSTDTQYF
TGTGCCAGCAGTTTCGGGACAGGGGATAGCACAGATACGCAGTATTTT
>TRBV28|NA|TRBJ1-2|NA
CASRRNSQSTF
TGTGCCAGCAGGAGAAACTCCCAGAGCACCTTC
>TRBV6-1|NA|TRBJ1-5|NA
CASSEVGKIPHF
TGTGCCAGCAGTGAAGTGGGTAAAATTCCGCATTTT
>TRBV5-1|NA|TRBJ1-1|NA
CASSLDNQGRMNTEAFF
TGCGCCAGCAGCTTGGACAATCAGGGGCGCATGAACACTGAAGCTTTCTTT
>TRBV30|few|TRBJ2-7|TRBD1
CAWRGPGTVGEQYF
TGTGCCTGGAGAGGGCCAGGGACAGTGGGGGAGCAGTACTTC
>TRBV6-6|few|TRBJ2-1|TRBD1
CASSLDRGRNEQFF
TGTGCCAGCAGTCTGGACAGGGGGCGCAATGAGCAGTTCTTC
>TRBV6-6|NA|TRBJ2-7|TRBD2
CASSRAGVYEQYF
TGTGCCAGCAGTCGAGCGGGGGTTTACGAGCAGTACTTC
>TRBV14|NA|TRBJ1-2|TRBD1
CASRTGNDRGYTF
TGTGCCAGCAGGACAGGGAACGATAGGGGCTACACCTTC
>TRBV15|many|TRBJ2-3|NA
CATSRLPGTQYF
TGTGCCACCAGCAGACTCCCTGGTACGCAGTATTTT
>TRBV28|once|TRBJ2-3|TRBD2
CASSFSGTRDTQYF
TGTGCCAGCAGTTTCTCCGGGACTAGGGATACGCAGTATTTT
>TRBV28|NA|TRBJ2-4|NA
CASSLLGGNIQYF
TGTGCCAGCAGTTTGTTAGGGGGAAACATTCAGTACTTC
>TRBV7-8|few|TRBJ2-2|NA
CASSLATPGGTGELFF
TGTGCCAGCAGCTTAGCTACCCCTGGGGGTACCGGGGAGCTGTTTTTT
>TRBV29-1|NA|TRBJ2-2|NA
CSALRSGELFF
TGCAGCGCCCTCCGGTCCGGGGAGCTGTTTTTT
>TRBV19|once|TRBJ1-3|NA
CASILLGVCGNTIYF
TGTGCCAGTATCCTTTTGGGGGTTTGTGGAAACACCATATATTTT
>TRBV28|NA|TRBJ1-2|TRBD1
CASSPRQGGYTF
TGTGCCAGCAGCCCCCGACAGGGTGGCTACACCTTC
>TRBV6-6|NA|TRBJ2-3|NA
CASTHPSTDTQYF
TGTGCCAGCACCCACCCGAGCACAGATACGCAGTATTTT
>TRBV5-1|many|TRBJ2-3|NA
CASSLGRTRAESTDTQYF
TGCGCCAGCAGCTTGGGAAGGACGAGGGCGGAGAGCACAGATACGCAGTATTTT
>TRBV19|NA|TRBJ2-3|NA
CASDAGRTDTQYF
TGTGCCAGTGACGCAGGCCGCACAGATACGCAGTATTTT
>TRBV6-4|NA|TRBJ2-1|TRBD2
CASRVLAAGGEQFF
TGTGCCAGCAGGGTACTAGCGGCAGGTGGGGAGCAGTTCTTC
>TRBV27|once|TRBJ1-2|TRBD1
CASSFGQGAFGYTF
TGTGCCAGCAGTTTTGGACAGGGGGCGTTTGGCTACACCTTC
>TRBV9|few|TRBJ2-2|NA
CASSLQGATGELFF
TGTGCCAGCAGCCTCCAGGGCGCCACCGGGGAGCTGTTTTTT
>TRBV18|NA|TRBJ2-1|TRBD2
CASSPPGTSGSNEQFF
TGTGCCAGCTCACCGCCAGGGACTAGCGGGAGCAATGAGCAGTTCTTC
>TRBV5-4|few|TRBJ2-7|TRBD1
CASSLGGQAMYEQYF
TGTGCCAGCAGCTTAGGTGGACAGGCGATGTACGAGCAGTACTTC